Presented here are 25 T cell receptor beta chains from one specimen sequenced in a study of blood T cell repertoires in COVID-19. Generated by immunoSEQ multiplex PCR, the TCRdb table keeps only in-frame clones and is missing some. The sample consists of under 200,000 clones, about nine tenths of them appearing once. Source material: peripheral blood. These receptors all stem from a man aged 45-60 years with acute or convalescent COVID-19.

The chain has TRBV7-9 and TRBJ2-1, with TRBD1 matching 11 bases. The CDR3 spans 15 residues. After removal of 2 bases from V and 7 bases from J, the junction contained 4 bases not matched to a gene. Germline CDR1 is SEHNR and CDR2 is FQNEAQ (reference sequence). The CDR3 coding sequence is TGTGCCAGCAGCTTACCCGGGACAGGGGGTAATGAGCAGTTCTTC. This sequence encodes CASSLPGTGGNEQFF.

This rearrangement joins TRBV10-3 to TRBJ1-5; D is unresolved. Germline loops: CDR1 ENHRY, CDR2 SYGVKD. The CDR3 extends over 15 amino acids. V was cut by 3 bases and J by 0 bases, with 9 bases left in between. The CDR3 here is CAISEGGLSNQPQHF. Here the CDR3 DNA reads TGTGCCATCAGTGAAGGAGGTCTTAGCAATCAGCCCCAGCATTTT.

The chain links TRBV5-1 to TRBJ2-3, with TRBD1 matching over 7 bases. J lost 3 bases, V lost 4 bases, and 5 bases had no gene match. CDR1 and CDR2 from the germline V gene are SGHRS and YFSETQ. The CDR3 extends over 14 amino acids. The CDR3: CASSPGQHTDTQYF. The CDR3 DNA reads TGCGCCAGCAGCCCGGGACAGCATACAGATACGCAGTATTTT.

The rearrangement joins TRBV28 to TRBJ2-3; D may be TRBD2 (6 bases). Looked up from germline, CDR1 is MDHEN and CDR2 is SYDVKM. Trimming took 2 bases from V and 2 from J, leaving 11 bases between them. CDR3 size: 15 residues. CDR3 DNA sequence: TGTGCCAGCAGTTTACCGACTAGACCCACAGATACGCAGTATTTT. Translating it yields CASSLPTRPTDTQYF.

The genes are TRBV7-2 and TRBJ1-1, with TRBD1 matching 8 bases. CDR1 and CDR2 from the germline V gene are SGHTA and FQGNSA. The V segment lost 5 bases and the J segment 9 bases; nucleotides outside the gene matches: 11. The CDR3 spans 14 residues. CDR3 sequence: CASSQRTGSGKAFF. The CDR3 nucleotides are TGTGCCAGCAGCCAGAGGACAGGGAGTGGTAAAGCTTTCTTT.

The rearrangement uses TRBV4-1 and TRBJ1-2; maybe TRBD1 (6 bases). The CDR3 extends over 18 amino acids. V lost 0 bases and J 2 bases, leaving 19 bases between the germline ends. Germline CDR1 reads MGHRA; CDR2 reads YSYEKL. CDR3 sequence reads: CASSQDQFLAGENYGYTF. The CDR3 DNA reads as TGCGCCAGCAGCCAAGATCAATTCCTGGCAGGGGAAAACTATGGCTACACCTTC.

The rearrangement uses TRBV3-1 (or the pseudogene TRBV3-2) and TRBJ1-1; TRBD1 matches 10 bases. The CDR3 is 17 residues long. The J segment lost 0 bases and the V segment lost 0 bases, leaving 4 bases of the junction unmatched. The germline gives CDR1 LGHDT, CDR2 YNNKEL (reference sequence). This CDR3 reads CASSQDQGQGMNTEAFF. CDR3 DNA: TGTGCCAGCAGCCAAGACCAGGGACAGGGGATGAACACTGAAGCTTTCTTT.

The rearrangement joins TRBV19 to TRBJ1-6; maybe TRBD1 (5 bases). Germline values: CDR1 LNHDA, CDR2 SQIVND (reference sequence). The CDR3 covers 15 residues. V was clipped by 3 bases and J by 12 bases, with 18 bases between them. The DNA of the CDR3 is TGTGCCAGTAGTATTGTGACGGGGGAGAGTTTACCCCTCCACTTT. This codes for CASSIVTGESLPLHF.

V usage is TRBV28 and J usage is TRBJ2-1; 11 nucleotides line up with TRBD1. Germline V gene lookup returns CDR1 MDHEN and CDR2 SYDVKM. The junction had 4 bases not matched to a gene; V was cut back by 5 bases and J by 4 bases. The CDR3 runs to 15 residues. CDR3 in amino acids: CASSEGDRGYNEQFF. The CDR3 DNA sequence: TGTGCCAGCAGTGAGGGGGACAGGGGGTACAATGAGCAGTTCTTC.

This clone was recorded once. V gene TRBV27 combines with J gene TRBJ1-1; possibly TRBD1 for D (5 bases). The germline CDR1 and CDR2 sequences are MNHEY and SMNVEV (reference sequence). V dropped 6 bases and J dropped 3 bases, with 8 bases sitting between them. This CDR3 has 12 residues. In DNA form, the CDR3 reads TGTGCCAGCAGAGGGGTCTACACTGAAGCTTTCTTT. As protein: CASRGVYTEAFF.

The chain is built from TRBV7-9 and TRBJ1-4, with D possibly being TRBD1 (5 bases). This CDR3 comprises 13 residues. Germline V gives CDR1 SEHNR, CDR2 FQNEAQ (reference sequence). With 3 bases removed from V and 10 bases from J, the gap between germline ends came to 12 bases. The CDR3 sequence: CASSFGSTVKLFF. Written as DNA, the CDR3 is TGTGCCAGCAGCTTCGGGTCGACAGTAAAACTGTTTTTT.

This clone came up a few times. The J gene is TRBJ2-1, the V gene TRBV5-4, with 8 positions matching TRBD2. This CDR3 has 16 amino acids. Trimming cost V 4 bases and J 1 base; bases outside gene matches: 7. Germline CDR1 reads SGHNT; CDR2 reads YYREEE (reference sequence). The CDR3 nucleotides are TGTGCCAGCAGCGCGGGGGGCGGGAGATCCTACAATGAGCAGTTCTTC. The encoded protein is CASSAGGGRSYNEQFF.

The chain has TRBV6-5 and TRBJ1-2, with 7 bases fitting TRBD1. Germline values: CDR1 MNHEY, CDR2 SVGAGI. V lost 6 bases and J lost 4; bases outside the gene matches: 5. The CDR3 consists of 13 residues. The CDR3 protein is CASSPTGVYGYTF. CDR3 nucleotides: TGTGCCAGCAGCCCCACAGGGGTCTATGGCTACACCTTC.

CDR3 loop: CASSSSGGRVNEQFF. CDR3 coding DNA: TGTGCCAGCAGCTCGAGCGGGGGCAGGGTCAATGAGCAGTTCTTC. The rearrangement uses TRBV7-9 and TRBJ2-1; 8 nucleotides match TRBD2. With 4 bases clipped from V and 6 bases from J, the junction kept 8 bases outside the gene matches. Germline V CDR1 and CDR2: SEHNR, FQNEAQ (reference sequence). CDR3 length equals 15 residues. The full variable domain, its missing parts supplied by reference TRBV7-9 and TRBJ2-1, is DTGVSQNPRHKITKRGQNVTFRCDPISEHNRLYWYRQTLGQGPEFLTYFQNEAQLEKSRLLSDRFSAERPKGSFSTLEIQRTEQGDSAMYLCASSSSGGRVNEQFFGPGTRLTVL.

In its sample, this clone was seen once. The chain links TRBV5-4 to TRBJ2-1; 9 bases fit TRBD2. Looked up from germline, CDR1 is SGHNT and CDR2 is YYREEE (reference sequence). CDR3 length: 15 amino acids. V dropped 2 bases and J dropped 4; count of bases not matched to a gene: 4. The CDR3 loop is CASSLRTSEYNEQFF. CDR3 DNA: TGTGCCAGCAGCTTAAGGACTAGCGAATACAATGAGCAGTTCTTC.

The chain joins TRBV10-3 to TRBJ2-2; 9 nucleotides line up with TRBD1. V gave up 7 bases and J gave up 2 bases; unmatched junction bases: 5. From germline, CDR1 is ENHRY and CDR2 SYGVKD. This CDR3 comprises 15 residues. In DNA, the CDR3 is TGTGCCATCAACGCGGGACAGGGAAACACCGGGGAGCTGTTTTTT. Protein product: CAINAGQGNTGELFF.

For the CDR3, the DNA is TGTGCCAGCAGTCTCACAGGGAACGAGCAGTACTTC. Its protein product is CASSLTGNEQYF. The V call is TRBV28, the J call TRBJ2-7; TRBD1 is a possible D gene (6 bases). The CDR3 loop spans 12 amino acids. The V gene lost 5 bases and the J gene lost 5 bases, with 10 bases spanning the gap. Germline CDR1 reads MDHEN; CDR2 reads SYDVKM.

This clone was recorded only once. The chain employs TRBV19 and TRBJ2-2, with TRBD2 matching 13 bases. V trimming: 2 bases; J trimming: 7 bases; junction bases outside the gene matches: 10. The CDR3 loop spans 18 amino acids. CDR1 and CDR2 from the germline V gene are LNHDA and SQIVND (reference sequence). The CDR3 spells CASSIYRRTSGSVGELFF. DNA of the CDR3: TGTGCCAGTAGTATATATCGTAGGACTAGCGGGAGTGTCGGGGAGCTGTTTTTT.

The chain carries TRBV30 and TRBJ1-5; no reliable D call. The germline V gene encodes CDR1 GTSNPN and CDR2 SVGIG (reference sequence). The CDR3 is 15 residues long. Between the trimmed V and J ends, which lost 3 bases and 4 bases, there was a span of 16 bases. The CDR3 sequence is CAWRESGRYNQPQHF. CDR3 nucleotides: TGTGCCTGGAGAGAATCTGGCAGGTATAATCAGCCCCAGCATTTT.

J is TRBJ2-1 and V is TRBV11-2; 8 positions match TRBD2. The CDR3 totals 18 residues. V was clipped by 1 base and J by 3 bases; unmatched bases: 11. CDR1 is SGHAT and CDR2 is FQNNGV in the germline V gene. As DNA, the CDR3 is TGTGCCAGCAGCTTAGTTGGGATGCGGGAGGTCGTCTACAATGAGCAGTTCTTC. It yields the protein CASSLVGMREVVYNEQFF.

This chain uses TRBV24-1 with TRBJ2-2; D may be TRBD1 (7 bases). The CDR3 covers 16 residues. Germline V CDR1 and CDR2: KGHDR, SFDVKD. Trimming left V 2 bases short and J 2 bases short, with 11 bases between. CDR3 residues: CATSDSRDSNTGELFF. CDR3 sequence (DNA): TGTGCCACCAGTGATTCGCGGGACAGTAACACCGGGGAGCTGTTTTTT.

V gene TRBV19 combines with J gene TRBJ2-5, with TRBD2 identical over 7 bases. The trim removed 1 base at V and 5 bases at J, leaving 10 bases unmatched. The V gene's germline CDR1 is LNHDA and CDR2 SQIVND (reference sequence). The length of the CDR3 is 16 residues. Here the CDR3 reads CASSIGRSGVGETQYF. The CDR3 bases are TGTGCCAGTAGTATAGGTCGAAGCGGGGTGGGGGAGACCCAGTACTTC.

The J gene is TRBJ1-6, the V gene TRBV9, with TRBD1 identical over 8 bases. Germline-derived CDR1 and CDR2 are SGDLS and YYNGEE. Unmatched junction bases numbered 7, after V lost 3 bases and J lost 8 bases. The CDR3 sequence is 15 residues long. Here the CDR3 DNA reads TGTGCCAGCAGCGCCCGACAGGGGAGTGATTCACCCCTCCACTTT. As protein: CASSARQGSDSPLHF. The full variable domain, its missing parts supplied by reference TRBV9 and TRBJ1-6, is DSGVTQTPKHLITATGQRVTLRCSPRSGDLSVYWYQQSLDQGLQFLIQYYNGEERAKGNILERFSAQQFPDLHSELNLSSLELGDSALYFCASSARQGSDSPLHFGNGTRLTVT.

The chain couples TRBV19 to TRBJ1-3; D ambiguous. Germline values: CDR1 LNHDA, CDR2 SQIVND (reference sequence). Trimming removed 2 bases from V and 3 bases from J, with 8 bases in between. This CDR3 spans 14 amino acids. The CDR3, as DNA: TGTGCCAGTAGTATAAACGGAGGTGGAAACACCATATATTTT. Translating it yields CASSINGGGNTIYF.

This clone was recorded once. This chain links TRBV5-6 with TRBJ2-2; no reliable D call. The germline gives CDR1 SGHDT, CDR2 YYEEEE. The CDR3 spans 15 residues. The V end was cut by 1 base, the J end by 2 bases, with 9 bases between. The DNA of the CDR3 is TGTGCCAGCAGCTTGCTAAGAGGAAACACCGGGGAGCTGTTTTTT. This gives the protein CASSLLRGNTGELFF.